This T cell receptor (beta chain) came from a study of blood T cell repertoires in COVID-19. Study members were between about 18 and 95 years old and lived in some 22 US regions. Participant-given clinical history determined each cohort assignment. The study counted Cohort 3 donors as recovered given two negative PCRs, clearance, or symptom resolution. The CDR3 runs 14 residues. The junction had 5 bases not matched to a gene; V was cut back by 4 bases and J by 5 bases. The V gene's germline CDR1 is MGHDK and CDR2 SYGVNS. This table comes from immunoSEQ multiplex PCR, and its TCRdb copy is limited to in-frame clones, with some not included. The sample lists about 150,000 clones; roughly 90% were seen once.

This sequence was found in a woman between 50 and 59 years old who had recovered from COVID-19. The chain combines TRBV25-1 with TRBJ1-5, with 7 bases identical to TRBD1. The sample comprised PBMCs or T cells enriched from blood (not recorded which). This CDR3 is CASSADRVDQPQHF. For the CDR3, the DNA is TGTGCCAGCAGTGCCGACAGGGTGGATCAGCCCCAGCATTTT. The whole variable domain, remainder taken from reference TRBV25-1 and TRBJ1-5, is EADIYQTPRYLVIGTGKKITLECSQTMGHDKMYWYQQDPGMELHLIHYSYGVNSTEKGDLSSESTVSRIRTEHFPLTLESARPSHTSQYLCASSADRVDQPQHFGDGTRLSIL.